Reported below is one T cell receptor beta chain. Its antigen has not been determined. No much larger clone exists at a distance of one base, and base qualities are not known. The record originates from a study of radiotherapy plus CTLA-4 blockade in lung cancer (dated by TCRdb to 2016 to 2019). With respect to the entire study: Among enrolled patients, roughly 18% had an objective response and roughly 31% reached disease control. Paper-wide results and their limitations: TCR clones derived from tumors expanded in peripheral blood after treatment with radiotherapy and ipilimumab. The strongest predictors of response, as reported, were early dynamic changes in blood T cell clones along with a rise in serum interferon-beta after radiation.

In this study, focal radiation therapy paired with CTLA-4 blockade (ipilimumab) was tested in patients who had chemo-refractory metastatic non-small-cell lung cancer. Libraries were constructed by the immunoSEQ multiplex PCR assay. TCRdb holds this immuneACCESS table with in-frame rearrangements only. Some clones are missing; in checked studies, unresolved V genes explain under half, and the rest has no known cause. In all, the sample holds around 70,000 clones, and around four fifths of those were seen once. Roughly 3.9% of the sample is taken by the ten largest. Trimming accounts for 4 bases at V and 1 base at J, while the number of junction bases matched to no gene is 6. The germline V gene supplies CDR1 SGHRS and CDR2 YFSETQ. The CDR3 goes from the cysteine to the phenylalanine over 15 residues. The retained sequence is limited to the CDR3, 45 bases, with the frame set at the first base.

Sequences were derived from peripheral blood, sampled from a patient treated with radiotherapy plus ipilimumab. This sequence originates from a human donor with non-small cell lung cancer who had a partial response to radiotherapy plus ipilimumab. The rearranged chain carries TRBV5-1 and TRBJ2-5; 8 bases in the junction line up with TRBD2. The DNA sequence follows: TGCGCCAGCAGCAGTACCGGACTAGCCCAAGAGACCCAGTACTTC. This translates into CASSSTGLAQETQYF.